This TCR beta chain was sequenced for a study of CD8 T cells in Susac syndrome. Study-level results: The study recognized that the number of individuals in its TCR sequencing and HLA analysis was relatively small. Clonal expansion of Susac CD8+ cells peaked in TEMRA cells, and it also peaked in active patients. Susac-specific public clones in total CD8+ repertoires numbered approximately 17; in CD8+ TEMRA repertoires, they numbered several.

When the RNA was reverse transcribed, random hexamers were used with an input of roughly 0.45 to 1 ug. A multiplex approach, immunoSEQ multiplex PCR, amplified TCR beta CDR3 across 54 Vbeta and 13 Jbeta. TCRdb re-called the immunoSEQ multiplex PCR reads through MiXCR, storing one row per CDR3 protein. The sample includes about 81,000 distinct CDR3 sequences, 94% of them seen just once. J gave up 0 bases and V 1 base, and 6 bases lay outside the gene matches. This CDR3 is built from 18 residues. Germline V CDR1 and CDR2: LGHNA, YNFKEQ. Comments on this clonotype: The antigen remains undetermined.

Sequencing input: CD8+ T cells from PBMCs. This TCR came from a human donor with Susac syndrome. J is TRBJ2-2 and V is TRBV4-2; TRBD2 matches at 9 bases. The CDR3 nucleotides are TGTGCCAGCAGCCAAGTGGCTAGCGGGACCACGAACACCGGGGAGCTGTTTTTT. It specifies CASSQVASGTTNTGELFF.